A single TCR beta chain is shown here with its context. No cognate antigen has been identified for it. The input lacks base qualities; no much larger clone sits a single base away. This sample was included in a study of CD4 T cells in relation to SARS-CoV-2 and coronaviruses (dated by TCRdb to about 2021). In the study overall: The ViraFEST assay cultured PBMCs with antigen for 10 days, then sequenced TCR beta CDR3s to find antigen-specific clonal expansions. An HIV-1 Nef peptide pool or a culture without peptide was used as the negative reference condition. Using patient-derived lymphoblastoid cell lines, the shared crossreactive spike epitopes were mapped to their HLA restriction. At the level of individual TCR clonotypes, the study measured memory CD4+ T cell crossreactivity between SARS-CoV-2 spike protein and common cold coronavirus spike proteins. The Adaptive Biotechnologies TCR-sequencing kit was used to sequence samples from three pre-COVID donors and the naive versus memory experiments, while other data came from Illumina-based sequencing. A different TCR-beta assay, based on Illumina, was used to sequence expansion assays from other donors in the study. The paper's findings and limits, for the study overall: Since the crossreactivity analysis centred on spike protein, crossreactivity against other viral proteins was not assessed. Significantly weaker SARS-CoV-2-driven expansion was shown by crossreactive clones than by monoreactive clones, consistent with antigenic imprinting. Small numbers of patients and of tested TCRs were a limitation of the study. In approximately 60% of donors, memory CD4+ clonotypes turned up that crossrecognized SARS-CoV-2 and at least one common cold coronavirus spike. Because no donor provided both pre-pandemic and post-infection samples, tracing the source of pre-existing responses was limited.

CD4+ T cells from unexposed donors were collected before the COVID-19 pandemic (2011-2018). The EasySep CD4+ T cell isolation kit was used to isolate CD4+ T cells once the cultures had run for roughly eleven days. Unexposed donor CD4+ T cells were tested for reactivity to SARS-CoV-2 S and N and four common cold coronavirus spike pools, as cell number allowed. Each well held a few million PBMCs cultured in IMDM containing roughly 5.2% human AB serum and around 10 IU/ml IL-2. Half of the culture medium was replaced with fresh IL-2-containing medium on days 3 and 7. In general, triplicate replicate wells were used for every peptide culture condition. The leukapheresis product for the unexposed donors was obtained through commercial purchase. Ficoll-Paque PLUS gradient centrifugation was used to isolate PBMCs from leukapheresis product or whole blood. PBMCs were either cryopreserved at -140 degrees C or used fresh in the expansion assay. The QIAamp Micro DNA Kit was used to extract genomic DNA from the CD4+ T cells.

The library was prepared using the immunoSEQ multiplex PCR assay. Under the source paper's analysis protocol: Preprocessing removed nonproductive sequences and CDR3s not starting with C, not ending with F or W, or shorter than 7 amino acids. The MANAFEST web app was used to call antigen-specific clonotypes on the basis of expansion compared with the reference and with other culture wells. A clone counted as positive if significantly expanded in 2 of 3 replicate wells versus the reference culture at FDR below 0.05. For a clone to be considered positive, significant expansion relative to all other tandem wells and an odds ratio above 5 were also required. CDR3 homology was measured as pairwise Levenshtein distance, computed with the stringdist R package after trimming three terminal residues from each end. TCRdb limited this immuneACCESS table to in-frame rearrangements with V and J called. A share of clones is missing; checked studies link under half to unresolved V genes, and the rest is unexplained. V, J and clone size were drawn from that table, and D and trimming were deduced from the DNA. This sample is represented by roughly 15,000 clones; around three quarters of them were singletons. The ten largest account for approximately 11% of the sample.

The sequenced sample was CD4+ T cells from PBMCs, cultured in vitro. The clonotype originates from a human donor in good health.

The CDR3 is CASSYTFSGTQYF. The DNA sequence is given as TGTGCCAGCAGTTACACGTTTTCAGGGACCCAGTACTTC. The sequence links TRBV6-5 to TRBJ2-5; confidence is insufficient to name the D gene. Taken from the germline V gene, the CDR1 and CDR2 loops are MNHEY and SVGAGI. The germline ends are 11 bases apart after V is trimmed by 2 bases and J by 7 bases. The CDR3 goes from the cysteine to the phenylalanine over 13 residues. The read is trimmed to its CDR3 DNA, 39 bases read in frame from base 1.